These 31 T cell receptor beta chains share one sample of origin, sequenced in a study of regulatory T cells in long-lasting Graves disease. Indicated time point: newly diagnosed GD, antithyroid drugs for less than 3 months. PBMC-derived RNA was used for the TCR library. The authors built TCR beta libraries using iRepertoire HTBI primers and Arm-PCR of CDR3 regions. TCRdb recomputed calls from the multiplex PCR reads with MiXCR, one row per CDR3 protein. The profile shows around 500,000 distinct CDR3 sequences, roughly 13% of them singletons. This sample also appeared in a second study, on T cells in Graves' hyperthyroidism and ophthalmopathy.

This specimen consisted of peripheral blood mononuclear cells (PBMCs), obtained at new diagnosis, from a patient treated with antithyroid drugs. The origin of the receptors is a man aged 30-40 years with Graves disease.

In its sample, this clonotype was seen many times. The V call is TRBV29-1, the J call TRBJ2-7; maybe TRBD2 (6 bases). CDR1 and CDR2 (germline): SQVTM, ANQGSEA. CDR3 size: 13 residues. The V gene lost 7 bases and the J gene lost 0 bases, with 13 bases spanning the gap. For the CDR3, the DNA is TGCAGCGGGAGGGTCCCGAGCTCCTACGAGCAGTACTTC. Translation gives CSGRVPSSYEQYF.

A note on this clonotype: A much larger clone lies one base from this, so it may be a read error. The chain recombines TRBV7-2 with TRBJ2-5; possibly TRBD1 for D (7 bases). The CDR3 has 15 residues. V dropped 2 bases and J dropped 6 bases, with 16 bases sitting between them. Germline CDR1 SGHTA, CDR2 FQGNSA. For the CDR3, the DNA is TGTGCCAGCAGCTTAAGCAGGGGGGATTGGAAGACCCAGTACTTC. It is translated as CASSLSRGDWKTQYF.

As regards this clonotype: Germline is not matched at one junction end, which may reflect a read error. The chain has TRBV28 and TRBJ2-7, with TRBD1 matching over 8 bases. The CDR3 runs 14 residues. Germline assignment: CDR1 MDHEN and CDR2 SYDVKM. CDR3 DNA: TGTGCCAGCAGTTTTGGGACAGGTCATTACGAGCAGTGCTTC. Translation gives CASSFGTGHYEQCF.

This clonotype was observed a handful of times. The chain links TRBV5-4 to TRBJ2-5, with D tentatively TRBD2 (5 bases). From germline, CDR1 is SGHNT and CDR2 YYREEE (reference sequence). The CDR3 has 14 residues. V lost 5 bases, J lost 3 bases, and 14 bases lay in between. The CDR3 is CASRRVGSKETQYF. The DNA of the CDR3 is TGTGCCAGCAGGAGGGTTGGATCCAAAGAGACCCAGTACTTC.

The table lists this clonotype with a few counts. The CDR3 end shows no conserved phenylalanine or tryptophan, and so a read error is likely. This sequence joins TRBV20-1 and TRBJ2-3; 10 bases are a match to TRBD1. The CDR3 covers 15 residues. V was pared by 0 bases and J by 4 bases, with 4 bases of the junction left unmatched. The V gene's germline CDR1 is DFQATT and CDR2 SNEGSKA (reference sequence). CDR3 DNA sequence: TGCAGTGCTAGAGATGGACAGGGGGGGGCAGATACGCAGTATCTT. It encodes CSARDGQGGADTQYL.

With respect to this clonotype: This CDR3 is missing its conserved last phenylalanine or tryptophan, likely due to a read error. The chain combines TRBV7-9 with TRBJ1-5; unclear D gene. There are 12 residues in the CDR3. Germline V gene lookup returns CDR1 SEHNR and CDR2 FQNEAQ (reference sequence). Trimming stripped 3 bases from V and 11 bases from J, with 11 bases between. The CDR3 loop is CASSLGPRAQHS. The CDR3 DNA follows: TGTGCCAGCAGCTTGGGCCCCAGAGCCCAGCATTCT.

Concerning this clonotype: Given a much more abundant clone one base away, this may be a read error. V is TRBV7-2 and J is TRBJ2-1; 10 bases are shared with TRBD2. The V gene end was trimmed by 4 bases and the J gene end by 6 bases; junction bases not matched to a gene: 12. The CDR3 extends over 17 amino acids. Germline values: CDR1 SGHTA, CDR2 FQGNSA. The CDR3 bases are TGTGCCAGCAGCTCAAGGCCTAGCGGGGGTCTTCGCAATGAGCAGTTCTTC. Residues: CASSSRPSGGLRNEQFF.

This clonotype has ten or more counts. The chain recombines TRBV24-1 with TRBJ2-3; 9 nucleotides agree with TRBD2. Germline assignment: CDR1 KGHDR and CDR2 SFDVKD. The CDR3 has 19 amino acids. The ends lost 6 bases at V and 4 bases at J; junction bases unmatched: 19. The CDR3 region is CATSPPGLRIAGAPDTQYF. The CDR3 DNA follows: TGTGCCACCAGTCCCCCAGGTTTGAGGATAGCGGGAGCCCCAGATACGCAGTATTTT.

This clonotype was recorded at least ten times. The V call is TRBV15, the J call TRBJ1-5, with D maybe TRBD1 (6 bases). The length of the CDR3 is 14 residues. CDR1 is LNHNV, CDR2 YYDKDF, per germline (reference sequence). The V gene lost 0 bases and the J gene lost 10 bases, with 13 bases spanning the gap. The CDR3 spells CATSREGKGDPQHF. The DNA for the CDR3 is TGTGCCACCAGCAGAGAAGGGAAGGGGGATCCCCAGCATTTT.

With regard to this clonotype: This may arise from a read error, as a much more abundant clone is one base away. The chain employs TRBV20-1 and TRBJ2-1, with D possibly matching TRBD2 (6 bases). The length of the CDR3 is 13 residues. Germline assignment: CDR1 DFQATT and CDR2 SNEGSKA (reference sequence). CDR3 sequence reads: CSVRRESYNEQFF. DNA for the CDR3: TGCAGTGTTAGACGGGAGTCCTACAATGAGCAGTTCTTC.

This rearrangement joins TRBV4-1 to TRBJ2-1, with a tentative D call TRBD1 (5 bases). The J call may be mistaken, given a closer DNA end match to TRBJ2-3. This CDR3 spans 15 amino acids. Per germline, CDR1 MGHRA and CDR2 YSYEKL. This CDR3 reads CASSQEAGRTDTQYF. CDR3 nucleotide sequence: TGCGCCAGCAGCCAAGAAGCAGGGCGGACAGATACGCAGTATTTT.

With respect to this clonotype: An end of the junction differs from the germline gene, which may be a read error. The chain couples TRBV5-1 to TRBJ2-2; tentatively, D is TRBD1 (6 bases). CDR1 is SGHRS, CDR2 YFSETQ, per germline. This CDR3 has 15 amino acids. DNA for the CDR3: TGCGCCAGCAGGAATCCGGGACAAGTCACCGGGAAGCTGTTTTTT. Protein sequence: CASRNPGQVTGKLFF.

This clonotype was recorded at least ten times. CDR3 DNA sequence: TGTGCCAGCAGCGGTCACAGGGGGAGCTCCTACAATGAGCAGTTCTTC. The encoded protein is CASSGHRGSSYNEQFF. The gene calls are TRBV9 and TRBJ2-1; 8 positions match TRBD1. J lost 0 bases, V lost 3 bases, and 5 bases had no gene match. Looked up from germline, CDR1 is SGDLS and CDR2 is YYNGEE. The CDR3 is 16 residues long.

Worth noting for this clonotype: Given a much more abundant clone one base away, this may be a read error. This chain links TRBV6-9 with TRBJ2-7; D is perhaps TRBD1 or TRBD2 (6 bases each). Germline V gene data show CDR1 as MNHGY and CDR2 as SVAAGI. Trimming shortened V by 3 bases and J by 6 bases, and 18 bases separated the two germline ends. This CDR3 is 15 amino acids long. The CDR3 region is CASSYAGQAGCEQYF. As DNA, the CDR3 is TGTGCCAGCAGTTACGCGGGACAAGCAGGCTGCGAGCAGTACTTC.

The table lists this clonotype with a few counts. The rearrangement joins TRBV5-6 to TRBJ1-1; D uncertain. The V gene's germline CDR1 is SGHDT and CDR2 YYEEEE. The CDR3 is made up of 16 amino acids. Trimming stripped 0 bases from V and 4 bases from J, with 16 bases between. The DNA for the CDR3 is TGTGCCAGCAGCTTGGCCCCGAGGAGGCACGTCACTGAAGCTTTCTTT. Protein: CASSLAPRRHVTEAFF.

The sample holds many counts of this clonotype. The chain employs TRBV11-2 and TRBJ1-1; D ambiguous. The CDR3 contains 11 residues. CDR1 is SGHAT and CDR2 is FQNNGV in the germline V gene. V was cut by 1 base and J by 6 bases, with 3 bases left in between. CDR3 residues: CASSLAPEAFF. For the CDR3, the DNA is TGTGCCAGCAGCTTAGCTCCTGAAGCTTTCTTT.

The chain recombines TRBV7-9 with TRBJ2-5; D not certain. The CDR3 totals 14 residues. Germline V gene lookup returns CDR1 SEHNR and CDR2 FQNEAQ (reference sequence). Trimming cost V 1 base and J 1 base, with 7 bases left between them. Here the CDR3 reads CASSLDVSQETQYF. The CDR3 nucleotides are TGTGCCAGCAGCTTAGATGTCAGCCAAGAGACCCAGTACTTC.

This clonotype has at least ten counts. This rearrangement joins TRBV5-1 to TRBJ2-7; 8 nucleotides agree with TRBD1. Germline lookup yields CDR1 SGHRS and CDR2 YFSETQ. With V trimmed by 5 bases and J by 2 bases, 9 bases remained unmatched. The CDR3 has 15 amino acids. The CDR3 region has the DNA TGCGCCAGCAGTGGGGGACAGGTGGCCACCTACGAGCAGTACTTC. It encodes CASSGGQVATYEQYF.

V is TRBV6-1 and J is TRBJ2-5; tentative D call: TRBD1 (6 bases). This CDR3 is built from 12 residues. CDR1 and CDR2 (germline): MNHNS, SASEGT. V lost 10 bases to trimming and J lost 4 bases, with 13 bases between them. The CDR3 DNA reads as TGTGCCACCGAACAGGGTGCAGAGACCCAGTACTTC. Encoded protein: CATEQGAETQYF.

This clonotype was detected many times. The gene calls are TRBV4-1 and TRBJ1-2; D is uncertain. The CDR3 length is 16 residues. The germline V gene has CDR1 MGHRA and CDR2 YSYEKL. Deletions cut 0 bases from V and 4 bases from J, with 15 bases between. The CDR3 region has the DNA TGCGCCAGCAGCCAAGAGTCGCGGGTGACTATCTATGGCTACACCTTC. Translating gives CASSQESRVTIYGYTF.

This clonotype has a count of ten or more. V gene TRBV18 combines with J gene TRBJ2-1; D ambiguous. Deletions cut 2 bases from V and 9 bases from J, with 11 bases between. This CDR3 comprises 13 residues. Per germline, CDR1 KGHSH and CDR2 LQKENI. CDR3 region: CASSPTTGGEQFF. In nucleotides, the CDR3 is TGTGCCAGCTCACCAACGACCGGCGGTGAGCAGTTCTTC.

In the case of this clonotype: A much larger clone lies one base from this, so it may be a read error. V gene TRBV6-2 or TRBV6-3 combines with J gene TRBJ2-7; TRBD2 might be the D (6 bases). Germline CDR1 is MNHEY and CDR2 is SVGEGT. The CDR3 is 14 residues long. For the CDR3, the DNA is TGTGTCAGCAGTTTAAGGGACTCCCAAAGGGAGCAGTACTTC. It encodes CVSSLRDSQREQYF.

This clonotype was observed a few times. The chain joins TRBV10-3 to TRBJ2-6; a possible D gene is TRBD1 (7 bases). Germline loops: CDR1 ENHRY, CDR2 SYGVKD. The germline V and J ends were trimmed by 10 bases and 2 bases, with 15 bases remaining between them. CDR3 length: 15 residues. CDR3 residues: CATRGATTGANVLTF. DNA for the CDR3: TGTGCCACCAGGGGGGCTACGACTGGGGCCAACGTCCTGACTTTC.

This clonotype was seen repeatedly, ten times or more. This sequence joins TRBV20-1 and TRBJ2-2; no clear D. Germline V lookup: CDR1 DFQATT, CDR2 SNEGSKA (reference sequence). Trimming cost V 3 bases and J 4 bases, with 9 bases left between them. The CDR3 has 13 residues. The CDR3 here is CSARKDGTGELFF. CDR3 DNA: TGCAGTGCTAGGAAGGACGGCACCGGGGAGCTGTTTTTT.

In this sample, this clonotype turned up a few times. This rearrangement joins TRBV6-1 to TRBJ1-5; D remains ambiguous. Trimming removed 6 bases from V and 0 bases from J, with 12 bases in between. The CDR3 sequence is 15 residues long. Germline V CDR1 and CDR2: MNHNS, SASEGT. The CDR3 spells CASSSGRHSNQPQHF. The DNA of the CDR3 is TGTGCCAGCAGCTCAGGACGGCATAGCAATCAGCCCCAGCATTTT.

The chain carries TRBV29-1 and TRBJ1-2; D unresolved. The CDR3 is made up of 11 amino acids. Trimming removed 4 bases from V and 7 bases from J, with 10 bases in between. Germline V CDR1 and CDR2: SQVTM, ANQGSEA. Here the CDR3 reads CSVGYGAGYTF. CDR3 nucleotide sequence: TGCAGCGTTGGGTACGGAGCTGGCTACACCTTC.

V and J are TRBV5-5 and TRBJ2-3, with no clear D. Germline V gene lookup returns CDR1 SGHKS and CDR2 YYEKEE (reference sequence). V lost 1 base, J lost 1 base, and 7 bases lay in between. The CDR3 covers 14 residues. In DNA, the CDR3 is TGTGCCAGCAGCTTGACCACGGGCACAGATACGCAGTATTTT. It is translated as CASSLTTGTDTQYF.

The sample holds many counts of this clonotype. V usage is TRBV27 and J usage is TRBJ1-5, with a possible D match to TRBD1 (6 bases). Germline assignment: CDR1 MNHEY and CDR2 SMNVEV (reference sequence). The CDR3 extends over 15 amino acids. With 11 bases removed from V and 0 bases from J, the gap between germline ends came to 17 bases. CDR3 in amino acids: CAAGAEGYSNQPQHF. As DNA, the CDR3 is TGTGCCGCAGGGGCAGAAGGCTATAGCAATCAGCCCCAGCATTTT.

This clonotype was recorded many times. The CDR3 sequence is CSAKQGDEQYF. The CDR3 region has the DNA TGCAGTGCCAAACAGGGCGACGAGCAGTACTTC. The chain recombines TRBV20-1 with TRBJ2-7; possible D gene TRBD1, 6 bases. Trimming shortened V by 6 bases and J by 5 bases, and 11 bases separated the two germline ends. The CDR3 sequence is 11 residues long. CDR1 is DFQATT and CDR2 is SNEGSKA in the germline V gene (reference sequence).

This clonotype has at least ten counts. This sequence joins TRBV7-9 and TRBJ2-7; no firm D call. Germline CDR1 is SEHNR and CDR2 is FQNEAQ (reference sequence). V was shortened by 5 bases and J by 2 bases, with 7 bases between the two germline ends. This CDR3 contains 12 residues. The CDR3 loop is CASSPTPYEQYF. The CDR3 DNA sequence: TGTGCCAGCAGCCCTACACCCTACGAGCAGTACTTC.

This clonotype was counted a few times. CDR3 region: CASSEVTSGATDTQYF. The CDR3 nucleotides are TGTGCCAGCAGTGAAGTGACTAGCGGGGCCACAGATACGCAGTATTTT. The rearrangement links TRBV6-1 to TRBJ2-3, with 11 bases aligning to TRBD2. The V segment lost 1 base and the J segment 2 bases; nucleotides outside the gene matches: 2. Germline lookup yields CDR1 MNHNS and CDR2 SASEGT. There are 16 residues in the CDR3.